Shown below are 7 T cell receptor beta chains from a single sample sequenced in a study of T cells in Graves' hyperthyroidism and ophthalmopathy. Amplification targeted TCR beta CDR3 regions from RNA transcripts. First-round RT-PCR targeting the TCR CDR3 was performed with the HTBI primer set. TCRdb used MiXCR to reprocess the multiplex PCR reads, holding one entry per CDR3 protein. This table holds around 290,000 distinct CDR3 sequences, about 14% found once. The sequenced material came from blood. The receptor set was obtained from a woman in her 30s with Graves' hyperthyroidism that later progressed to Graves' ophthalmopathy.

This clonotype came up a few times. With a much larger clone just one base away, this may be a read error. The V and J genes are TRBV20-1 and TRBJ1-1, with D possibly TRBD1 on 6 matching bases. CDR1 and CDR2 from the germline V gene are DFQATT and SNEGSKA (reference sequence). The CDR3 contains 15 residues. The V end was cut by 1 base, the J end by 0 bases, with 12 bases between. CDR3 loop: CSARGHTGLNTEAFF. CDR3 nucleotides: TGCAGTGCTAGAGGGCATACAGGGCTGAACACTGAAGCTTTCTTT.

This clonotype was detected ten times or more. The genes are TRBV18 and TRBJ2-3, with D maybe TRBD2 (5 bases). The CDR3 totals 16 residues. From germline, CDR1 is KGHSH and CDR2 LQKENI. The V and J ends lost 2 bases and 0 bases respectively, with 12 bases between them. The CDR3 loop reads CASSPVGVISTDTQYF. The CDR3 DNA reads TGTGCCAGCTCACCAGTCGGGGTTATTAGCACAGATACGCAGTATTTT.

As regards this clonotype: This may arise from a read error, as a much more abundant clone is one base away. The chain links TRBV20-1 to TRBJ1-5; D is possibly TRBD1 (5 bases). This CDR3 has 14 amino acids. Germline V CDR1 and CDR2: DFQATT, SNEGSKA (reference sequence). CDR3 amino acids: CSGMGGDSSQPQHF. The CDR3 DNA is TGCAGCGGCATGGGAGGGGATAGCAGTCAGCCCCAGCATTTT.

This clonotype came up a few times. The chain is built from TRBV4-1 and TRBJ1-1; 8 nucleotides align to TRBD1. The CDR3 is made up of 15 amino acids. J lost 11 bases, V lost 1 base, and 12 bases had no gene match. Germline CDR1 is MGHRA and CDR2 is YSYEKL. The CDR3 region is CASSQGPGQGFLAFF. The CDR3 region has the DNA TGCGCCAGCAGCCAAGGTCCCGGACAGGGATTTTTGGCTTTCTTT.

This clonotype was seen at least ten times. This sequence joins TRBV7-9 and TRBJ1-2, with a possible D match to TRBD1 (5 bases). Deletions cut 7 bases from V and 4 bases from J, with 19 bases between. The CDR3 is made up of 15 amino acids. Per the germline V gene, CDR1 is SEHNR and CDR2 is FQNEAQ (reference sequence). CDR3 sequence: CASIPRAGPPYGYTF. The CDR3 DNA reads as TGTGCCAGCATCCCTCGGGCGGGACCCCCCTATGGCTACACCTTC.

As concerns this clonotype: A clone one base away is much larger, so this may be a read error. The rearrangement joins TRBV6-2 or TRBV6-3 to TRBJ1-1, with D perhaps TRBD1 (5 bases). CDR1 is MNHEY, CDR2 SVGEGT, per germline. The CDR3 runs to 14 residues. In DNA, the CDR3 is TGTGCCAGCAGTGGGTTCAGGGTGAACACTGAAGCTTTGTTT. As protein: CASSGFRVNTEALF.

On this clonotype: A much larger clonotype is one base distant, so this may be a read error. CDR3 nucleotide sequence: TGCAGCGTTGAGGGAGATGAGACCCAGTACTTC. This translates into CSVEGDETQYF. The chain uses TRBV29-1 and TRBJ2-5, with D maybe TRBD2 (5 bases). V shed 3 bases and J shed 5 bases, with 7 bases lying between them. The CDR3 consists of 11 residues. The germline V gene has CDR1 SQVTM and CDR2 ANQGSEA.